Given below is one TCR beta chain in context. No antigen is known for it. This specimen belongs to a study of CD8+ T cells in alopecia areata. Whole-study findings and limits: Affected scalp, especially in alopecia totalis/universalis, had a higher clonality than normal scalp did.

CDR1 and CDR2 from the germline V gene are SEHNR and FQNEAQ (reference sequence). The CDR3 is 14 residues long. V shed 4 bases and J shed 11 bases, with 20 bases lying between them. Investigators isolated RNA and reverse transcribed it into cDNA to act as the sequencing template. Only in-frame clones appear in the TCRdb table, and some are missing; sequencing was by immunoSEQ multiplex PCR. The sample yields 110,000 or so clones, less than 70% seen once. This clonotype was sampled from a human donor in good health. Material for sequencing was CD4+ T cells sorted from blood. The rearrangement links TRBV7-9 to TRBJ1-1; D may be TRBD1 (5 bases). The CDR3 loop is CASSSRDGEGSAFF. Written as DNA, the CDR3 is TGTGCCAGCAGCTCAAGGGACGGCGAGGGTAGTGCTTTCTTT. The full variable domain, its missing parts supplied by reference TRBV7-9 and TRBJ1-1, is DTGVSQNPRHKITKRGQNVTFRCDPISEHNRLYWYRQTLGQGPEFLTYFQNEAQLEKSRLLSDRFSAERPKGSFSTLEIQRTEQGDSAMYLCASSSRDGEGSAFFGQGTRLTVV.